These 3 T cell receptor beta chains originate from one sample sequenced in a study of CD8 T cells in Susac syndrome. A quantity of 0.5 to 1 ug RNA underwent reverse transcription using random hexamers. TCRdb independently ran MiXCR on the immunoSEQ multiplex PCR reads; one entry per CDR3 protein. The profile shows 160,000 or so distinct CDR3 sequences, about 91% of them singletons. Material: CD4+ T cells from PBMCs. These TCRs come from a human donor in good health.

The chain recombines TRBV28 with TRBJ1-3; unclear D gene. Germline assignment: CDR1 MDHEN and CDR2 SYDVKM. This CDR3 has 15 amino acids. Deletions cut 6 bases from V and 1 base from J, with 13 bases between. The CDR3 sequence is CASSPPGGSGNTIYF. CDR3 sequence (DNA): TGTGCCAGCAGCCCTCCGGGAGGGTCTGGAAACACCATATATTTT.

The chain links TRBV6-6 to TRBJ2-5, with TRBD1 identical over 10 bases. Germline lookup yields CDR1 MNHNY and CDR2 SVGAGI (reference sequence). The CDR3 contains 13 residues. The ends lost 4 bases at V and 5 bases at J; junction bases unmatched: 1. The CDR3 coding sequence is TGTGCCAGCAGTTCGGACAGGGGGGAGACCCAGTACTTC. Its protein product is CASSSDRGETQYF.

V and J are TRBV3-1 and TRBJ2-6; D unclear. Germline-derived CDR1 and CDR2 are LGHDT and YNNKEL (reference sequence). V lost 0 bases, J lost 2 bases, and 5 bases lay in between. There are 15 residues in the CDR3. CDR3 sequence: CASSQDSTGANVLTF. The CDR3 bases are TGTGCCAGCAGCCAAGATAGTACTGGGGCCAACGTCCTGACTTTC.